This TCR beta chain was recorded in a study of T cell repertoires in cytomegalovirus infection. Study overall: Alongside well-studied HLA-B-restricted CMV epitopes, recently identified HLA-C-restricted CMV epitopes were also used. The public TCR beta signatures pointed to both CMV infection and matching HLA type.

Of note for this clonotype: Its antigen is undetermined.

The germline gives CDR1 DFQATT, CDR2 SNEGSKA (reference sequence). The length of the CDR3 is 15 residues. The V end was cut by 6 bases, the J end by 2 bases, with 19 bases between. TCRdb analysed the reads with MiXCR anew, one entry per CDR3 protein. The sample shows about 310,000 distinct CDR3 sequences, 20% to 30% of them seen only once. General observations from the study: HLA-C-restricted CMV-specific TCR beta clonotypes prevailed in the ex vivo response. Frequencies of public TCR beta families were cumulated, and this identified carriers of CMV plus the relevant HLA.

The origin of this receptor is a human donor in good health (CMV status not recorded). Some clones in this sample may be carry-over from other donors' samples. The chain employs TRBV20-1 and TRBJ2-5, with D perhaps TRBD1 (6 bases). Here the sequenced sample was cultured PBMCs, taken from culture after CMV antigen stimulation. The CDR3 DNA follows: TGCAGTGCCCGTGCGGTGGACAGCCCTCAAGAGACCCAGTACTTC. Amino acids: CSARAVDSPQETQYF.